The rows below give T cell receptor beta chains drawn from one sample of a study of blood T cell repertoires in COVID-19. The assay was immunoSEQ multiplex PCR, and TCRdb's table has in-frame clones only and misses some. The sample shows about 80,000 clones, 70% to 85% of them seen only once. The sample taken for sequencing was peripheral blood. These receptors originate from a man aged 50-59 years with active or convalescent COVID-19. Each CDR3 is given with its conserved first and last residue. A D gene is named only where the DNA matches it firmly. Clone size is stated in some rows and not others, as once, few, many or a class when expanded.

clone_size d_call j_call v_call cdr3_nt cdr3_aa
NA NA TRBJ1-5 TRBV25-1 TGTGCCAGCAGTGAGCAGGGAATCGCAGGTCAGCCCCAGCATTTT CASSEQGIAGQPQHF
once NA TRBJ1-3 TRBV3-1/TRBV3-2 TGTGCCAGCAGCCAAGTAGAAGGAAACACCATATATTTT CASSQVEGNTIYF
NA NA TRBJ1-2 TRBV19 TGTGCCAGTAGACCTACTACAGGGATTAGCTATGGCTACACCTTC CASRPTTGISYGYTF
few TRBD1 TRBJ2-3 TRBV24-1 TGTGCCACCAGTGATTCACCGGGACAGGTCACTCCAGATACGCAGTATTTT CATSDSPGQVTPDTQYF
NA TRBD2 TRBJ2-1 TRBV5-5 TGTGCCAGCATCGCGGGACTAGCGGGGGGTCTCGATGAGCAGTTCTTC CASIAGLAGGLDEQFF
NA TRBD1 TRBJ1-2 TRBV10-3 TGTGCCATCAGTGAGTCAAGGGACAGAGGAAACTATGGCTACACCTTC CAISESRDRGNYGYTF
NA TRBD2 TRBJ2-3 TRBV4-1 TGCGCCAGCAGCCAAGACTTAGCGGGGGGAACAGATACGCAGTATTTT CASSQDLAGGTDTQYF
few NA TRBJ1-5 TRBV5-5 TGTGCCAGCAGCTTGGAGAGGTCAGCGAATCAGCCCCAGCATTTT CASSLERSANQPQHF
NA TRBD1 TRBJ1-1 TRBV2 TGTGCCGTTCGGACAGGGGGAGGTTTCGCTGAAGCTTTCTTT CAVRTGGGFAEAFF
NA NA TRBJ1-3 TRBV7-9 TGTGCCAGCAGCTTAGTTCAGGGCGGAAACACCATATATTTT CASSLVQGGNTIYF
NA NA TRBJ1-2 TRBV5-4 TGTGCCAGCAGCTCGCAGGGGAAGTATGGCTACACCTTC CASSSQGKYGYTF
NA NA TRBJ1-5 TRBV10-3 TGTGCCATCAGTGGAGGGTATAGCAATCAGCCCCAGCATTTT CAISGGYSNQPQHF
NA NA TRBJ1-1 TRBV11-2 TGTGCCAGCAGCTCCCGATCGGGGTCTGACACTGAAGCTTTCTTT CASSSRSGSDTEAFF
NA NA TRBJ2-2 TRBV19 TGTGCCAGTAGTATACAGGGAACGAACACCGGGGAGCTGTTTTTT CASSIQGTNTGELFF
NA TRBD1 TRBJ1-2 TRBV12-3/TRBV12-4 TGTGCCAGCACCCGGGACAGGGTGGAAGGCTACACCTTC CASTRDRVEGYTF
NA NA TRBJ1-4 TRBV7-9 TGTGCCAGCAGCCCAGGAGGGGCAGGGAGGTTAGGCAATGAAAAACTGTTTTTT CASSPGGAGRLGNEKLFF
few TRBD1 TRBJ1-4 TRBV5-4 TGTGCCAGCAGCTCCGGGACAGGGTTTGGAAAACTGTTTTTT CASSSGTGFGKLFF
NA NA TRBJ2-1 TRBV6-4 TGTGCCAGCCCGAGGGGGGGTTCCTACAATGAGCAGTTCTTC CASPRGGSYNEQFF
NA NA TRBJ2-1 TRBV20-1 TGCAGTGCTAGGACAGCCGCTGAGCAGTTCTTC CSARTAAEQFF
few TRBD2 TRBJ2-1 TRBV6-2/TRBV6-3 TGTGCCAGCAGCCAAAGACGGGGGGGCGGAGGTGAGCAGTTCTTC CASSQRRGGGGEQFF
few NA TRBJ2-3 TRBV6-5 TGTGCCAGCAGCATAGGGGGGGGGCCCACAGATACGCAGTATTTT CASSIGGGPTDTQYF
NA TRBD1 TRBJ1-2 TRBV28 TGTGCCAGCATAGGACAGGGGAACTATGGCTACACCTTC CASIGQGNYGYTF
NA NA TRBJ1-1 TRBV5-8 TGTGCCAGCAGCTTCATGGGAGCCGGGGCTTTCTTT CASSFMGAGAFF
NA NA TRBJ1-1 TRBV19 TGTGCCAGTAGTATGGGGACAAGGACTGAAGCTTTCTTT CASSMGTRTEAFF
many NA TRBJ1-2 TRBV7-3 TGTGCCAGCAGCTTGGGTTCGGGGGAGGGCTACACCTTC CASSLGSGEGYTF
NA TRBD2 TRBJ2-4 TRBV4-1 TGCGCCAGCAGCCGATACAGCGGGGGGGCCGTGAACATTCAGTACTTC CASSRYSGGAVNIQYF
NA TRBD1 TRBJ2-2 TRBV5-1 TGCGCCAGCAGCCCCGACAGGGCCGACGGGGAGCTGTTTTTT CASSPDRADGELFF
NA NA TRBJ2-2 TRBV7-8 TGTGCCAGCAGCACGAAACAGGGATACACCGGGGAGCTGTTTTTT CASSTKQGYTGELFF
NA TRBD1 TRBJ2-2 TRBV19 TGTGCCAGTAGTTTTCAGGGGGCCCACACCGGGGAGCTGTTTTTT CASSFQGAHTGELFF
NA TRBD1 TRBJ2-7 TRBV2 TGTGCCAGCAGTGGGAAAGGGTACGGGACAGAGACTGAGAATCCTAAGCCCTACGAGCAGTACTTC CASSGKGYGTETENPKPYEQYF
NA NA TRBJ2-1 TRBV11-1 TGTGCCAGCAGCCAAGGGGGGGCCAGAGCATACAATGAGCAGTTCTTC CASSQGGARAYNEQFF
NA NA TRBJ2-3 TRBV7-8 TGTGCCAGCACCCCACGAGGGCAGAGCACAGATACGCAGTATTTT CASTPRGQSTDTQYF
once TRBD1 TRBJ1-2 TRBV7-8 TGTGCCAGCGGGGGGACAGGGTACGCTCGGGGTGGCTACACCTTC CASGGTGYARGGYTF
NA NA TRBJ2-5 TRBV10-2 TGCGCCAGCAGAGGGGGGGCCGGTTGGCAAGAGACCCAGTACTTC CASRGGAGWQETQYF
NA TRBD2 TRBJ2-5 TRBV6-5 TGTGCCAGCAGTTCCAGCGGGATCCCGGAGACCCAGTACTTC CASSSSGIPETQYF
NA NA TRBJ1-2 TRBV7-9 TGTGCCAGCAGCCCCCCGGGGGGGAACTATGGCTACACCTTC CASSPPGGNYGYTF
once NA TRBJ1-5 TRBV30 TGTGCCTGGTCAGCGGGCCTTAGCAATCAGCCCCAGCATTTT CAWSAGLSNQPQHF